This T cell receptor (beta chain) was recovered during a study of cytomegalovirus exposure and HLA in healthy donors. Study context: Early on, a data release was issued that held about 85 million unique TCRs from HLA-typed donors.

Study-level results: When a later analysis was performed, an Asian-associated ancestry cluster reportedly had fewer N-insertions than the roughly 640-donor mean. Per published reports, the classifier diagnosed cytomegalovirus status with high specificity and sensitivity. Immune exposure information available was restricted to CMV serostatus.

Germline CDR1 reads MGHRA; CDR2 reads YSYEKL. V was pared by 4 bases and J by 5 bases, with 11 bases of the junction left unmatched. The CDR3 has 16 amino acids. Amplification used 60 Vbeta primers and 13 Jbeta primers. The method was immunoSEQ multiplex PCR; TCRdb's version includes in-frame clones alone and lacks a portion of them. The repertoire holds 100,000 or so clones, with 75% to 85% as singletons. About this clone: Its specificity is not known.

The sequence came from a man in his thirties or forties in good health and CMV-seronegative. Material for sequencing was PBMCs. This chain joins TRBV4-1 and TRBJ1-5; 7 bases are shared with TRBD1. The DNA of the CDR3 is TGCGCCAGCAGCCGAGGGTCAGGGGGGCAAGATCAGCCCCAGCATTTT. Translated: CASSRGSGGQDQPQHF.